This is a list of T cell receptor beta chains from one sample in a study of early T cells in non-severe SARS-CoV-2 infection. TCRdb re-called the 5' RACE reads through MiXCR, storing one row per CDR3 protein. This table holds about 58,000 distinct CDR3 sequences, 12% found once. The sample was whole blood, taken at baseline. The receptors come from an adult who was a healthcare worker with PCR-confirmed SARS-CoV-2 infection or an uninfected control (not recorded which). The donor label of this sample is uncertain. CDR3s leave out the opening cysteine and the closing phenylalanine or tryptophan. Each record gives: J gene, V gene, clone size, D gene, CDR3 protein. A D gene is named only where the DNA matches it firmly. Clone size is not always given. Where it is, it says once, few, many or a class for expanded clones.

TRBJ2-5,TRBV12-3/TRBV12-4,many,TRBD2,ASRRDSGGDETQY
TRBJ2-3,TRBV3-1,few,.,ASSQVWGRTDTQY
TRBJ2-1,TRBV20-1,.,.,SARVPGEHEQF
TRBJ2-3,TRBV2,.,TRBD2,ASSRWTSGDLTGTQY
TRBJ2-1,TRBV5-1,.,.,ASSAQGLSEGLI
TRBJ2-2,TRBV19,many,TRBD1,ASTRGTANTGELF
TRBJ1-2,TRBV7-9,.,TRBD1,ASSRKNLGTGDFYGYT
TRBJ2-1,TRBV19,few,TRBD1,ASSTNGQGAGNEQF
TRBJ2-5,TRBV5-1,few,TRBD2,ASSLGTSGIETQY
TRBJ2-2,TRBV11-2,few,TRBD1,ASSFTGGSTGELF
TRBJ2-5,TRBV6-2/TRBV6-3,.,.,ASNQVGFGAQETQY
TRBJ2-1,TRBV20-1,.,TRBD1,SARRMGQGRSYNEQF
TRBJ1-1,TRBV7-9,.,.,ASSLAHNTEAF
TRBJ2-1,TRBV18,few,.,ASSPPLPGQQQF
TRBJ2-3,TRBV2,few,.,ASSELAVSTDTQY
TRBJ2-4,TRBV12-3/TRBV12-4,many,.,ASSFKNIQY
TRBJ1-3,TRBV5-1,few,.,ASSIEDSGNTIY
TRBJ1-5,TRBV2,.,TRBD1,ASRRDRAQPQH
TRBJ1-3,TRBV5-5,.,.,ASSSTTVITGNTIY
TRBJ1-5,TRBV18,.,.,ASSTGYSNQPQH
TRBJ1-6,TRBV2,few,TRBD1,ASGTEGNSPLH
TRBJ2-2,TRBV20-1,.,.,SAKAHGANTGELF
TRBJ1-5,TRBV24-1,.,TRBD1,ATSAGGRNQPQH
TRBJ2-1,TRBV6-1,.,.,ASSELRMGQF
TRBJ2-2,TRBV6-6,.,TRBD1,ASYGDRAQSGELF
TRBJ2-1,TRBV30,few,.,AWSVQGLAVVGEQF
TRBJ2-2,TRBV11-3,few,.,ASSLGRLAHTGELF
TRBJ1-6,TRBV5-5,.,TRBD1,ASSLAAGGYNSPLH
TRBJ2-4,TRBV12-3/TRBV12-4,few,.,ASSPSLGAKNIQY
TRBJ2-3,TRBV7-8,once,.,ASSLVPLSTDTQY
TRBJ2-1,TRBV7-7,.,TRBD2,ASGTSGGEQF
TRBJ2-1,TRBV6-6,few,TRBD1,ASSRGQPNEQF
TRBJ2-3,TRBV6-1,.,.,ASSDTGHPWDTQY
TRBJ2-2,TRBV7-7,medium-sized,.,ASSLATGDTGELF
TRBJ1-5,TRBV20-1,many,.,SASRGRGQPQH
TRBJ1-5,TRBV3-1,many,TRBD1,ASSQTGRNQPQH
TRBJ2-5,TRBV3-1,many,TRBD2,ASSPAGLLETQY
TRBJ1-1,TRBV27,many,TRBD1,ASSWNRGWGAEAF
TRBJ1-2,TRBV19,.,TRBD1,ASGKDRGYGYT
TRBJ2-4,TRBV11-2,.,.,ASSPGAGRVAKNIQY